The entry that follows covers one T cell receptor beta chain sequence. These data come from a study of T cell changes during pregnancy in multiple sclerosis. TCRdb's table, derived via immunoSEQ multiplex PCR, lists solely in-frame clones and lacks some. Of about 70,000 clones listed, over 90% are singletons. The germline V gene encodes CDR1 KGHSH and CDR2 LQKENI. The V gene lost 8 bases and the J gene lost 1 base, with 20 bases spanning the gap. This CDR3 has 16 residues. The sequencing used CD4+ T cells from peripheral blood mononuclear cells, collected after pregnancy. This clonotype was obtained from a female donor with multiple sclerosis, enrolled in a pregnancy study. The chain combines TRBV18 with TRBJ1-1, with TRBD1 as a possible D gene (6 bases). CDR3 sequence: CASTLGGGRQNTEAFF. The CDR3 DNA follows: TGTGCCAGCACCTTAGGGGGGGGGCGGCAGAACACTGAAGCTTTCTTT.